This TCR beta chain was sequenced for a study of CD8 T cells in ankylosing spondylitis. Study observations and caveats: Roughly eight highly homologous variants made up a TCR beta motif that seemed to typify ankylosing spondylitis blood.

TCRdb itself ran the 5' RACE reads through MiXCR, one entry per CDR3 protein. The sample lists 220,000 or so distinct CDR3 sequences, about 18% seen once, with roughly 43% in the top ten. A few counts support this clonotype. Antigen: not known. The origin of this receptor is a male donor with ankylosing spondylitis. The sample was blood, either unsorted or a sorted T cell fraction (not recorded which).

CDR3 DNA sequence: TGTGCCAGCAGCCAAGGACTCAAACCCTACGAGCAGTACTTC. It specifies CASSQGLKPYEQYF. The V gene is TRBV7-7, the J gene TRBJ2-7, with D maybe TRBD2 (5 bases). The ends were cut back, 5 bases at V and 2 bases at J, with 13 bases in the middle. CDR1 SSHAT and CDR2 FNYEAQ come from the germline V gene (reference sequence). This CDR3 comprises 14 residues.